The rows below give T cell receptor beta chains drawn from one sample of a study of T cells after yellow fever vaccination. TCRdb reprocessed the 5' RACE reads with MiXCR, giving one entry per CDR3 protein. This sample carries around 310,000 distinct CDR3 sequences, roughly 8.7% of them seen once, and the ten largest clones take more than 15%. Specimen: PBMCs, collected on the day of the first yellow fever vaccination. The receptors were gathered from a man between 18 and 35 years old who received the YFV17D yellow fever vaccine. Each CDR3 is given with its conserved first and last residue.

V,J,length,CDR3
TRBV5-1,TRBJ1-2,17,CASSLAEGLGAGLGYTF
TRBV18,TRBJ2-5,14,CASSRSAVQETQYF
TRBV15,TRBJ2-5,16,CATSSGQGWGQETQYF
TRBV27,TRBJ1-1,14,CASRGRVLGTEAFF
TRBV10-3,TRBJ1-4,13,CASRGEPNEKLFF
TRBV2,TRBJ1-5,13,CASRKETNQPQHF
TRBV18,TRBJ1-2,12,CASSPTPWGYTF
TRBV7-9,TRBJ1-4,15,CASSHDELPNEKLFF
TRBV6-5,TRBJ2-7,15,CASSYPQSGSYEQYF
TRBV9,TRBJ1-1,15,CASSVVVTFNTEAFF
TRBV7-2,TRBJ1-5,15,CASSSGTGLNQPQHF
TRBV29-1,TRBJ1-1,15,CSVNDAHLMNTEAFF
TRBV18,TRBJ2-1,13,CASSPGQDDEQFF
TRBV20-1,TRBJ2-5,15,CSARARDRGRETQYF
TRBV5-1,TRBJ2-2,16,CASSLGTGGWTGELFF
TRBV5-1,TRBJ1-4,15,CASSSPGQGVEKLFF
TRBV29-1,TRBJ1-5,12,CSVRTGSGPQHF
TRBV20-1,TRBJ2-6,15,CSAPQSGSGANVLTF
TRBV20-1,TRBJ1-1,12,CSAPGGEMQAFF
TRBV28,TRBJ1-5,12,CASSLWSQPQHF
TRBV3-1,TRBJ1-1,15,CASSQDLVGDTEAFF
TRBV7-2,TRBJ2-7,13,CASSWDSNYEQYF
TRBV5-1,TRBJ2-5,15,CSSSLESRNQETQYF
TRBV12-3/TRBV12-4,TRBJ1-5,15,CASSLGQIVWQPQHF
TRBV20-1,TRBJ2-5,15,CSASDSGTGKETQYF
TRBV15,TRBJ2-1,13,CATRKGPGGEQFF
TRBV9,TRBJ1-2,13,CASSVEENYGYTF
TRBV7-9,TRBJ1-4,13,CASSLMRGEKLFF
TRBV4-2,TRBJ2-5,14,CASSQDFPRETQYF
TRBV2,TRBJ2-4,11,CASSVGNIQYF
TRBV9,TRBJ2-3,16,CASSTRDSGFTDTQYF
TRBV7-8,TRBJ1-1,14,CASSLLFGDTEAFF